Sequencing of this T cell receptor beta chain was carried out in a study of breast tumors, draining lymph nodes, adjacent tissues. This clonotype was detected only once. The antigen is not known. Via MiXCR, TCRdb re-called the multiplex PCR reads, giving one row per CDR3 protein. The sample lists approximately 23,000 distinct CDR3 sequences; 60% to 75% were seen once. Germline V lookup: CDR1 LNHDA, CDR2 SQIVND (reference sequence). Between the trimmed V and J ends, which lost 5 bases and 7 bases, there was a span of 8 bases. There are 11 residues in the CDR3. Study outcomes and limitations: Compared with lymph nodes, tumors were less diverse; compared with nontumor tissue, more.

This sequence joins TRBV19 and TRBJ1-2, with D uncertain. The sequenced material came from tumor-adjacent breast tissue. This TCR came from a female donor with breast cancer. Some clones in this sample may be carry-over from other donors' samples. CDR3 region: CASSFGPGYTF. For the CDR3, the DNA is TGTGCCAGTAGTTTCGGACCTGGCTACACCTTC.